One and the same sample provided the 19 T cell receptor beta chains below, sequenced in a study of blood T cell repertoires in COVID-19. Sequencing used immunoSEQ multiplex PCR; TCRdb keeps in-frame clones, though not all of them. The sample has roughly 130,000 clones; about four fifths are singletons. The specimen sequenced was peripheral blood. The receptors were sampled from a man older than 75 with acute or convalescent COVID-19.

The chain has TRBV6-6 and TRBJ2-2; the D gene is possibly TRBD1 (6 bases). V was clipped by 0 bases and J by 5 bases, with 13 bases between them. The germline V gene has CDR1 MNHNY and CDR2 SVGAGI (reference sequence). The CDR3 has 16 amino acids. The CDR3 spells CASSYSGRGQTGELFF. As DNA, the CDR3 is TGTGCCAGCAGTTACTCTGGCAGGGGACAAACCGGGGAGCTGTTTTTT.

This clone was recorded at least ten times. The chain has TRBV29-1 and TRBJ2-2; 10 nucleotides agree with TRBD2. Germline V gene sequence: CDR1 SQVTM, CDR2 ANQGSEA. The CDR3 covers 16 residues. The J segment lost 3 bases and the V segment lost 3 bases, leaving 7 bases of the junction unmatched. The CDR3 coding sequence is TGCAGCGTTGATCTTAGCGGGGGGCTCGACACCGGGGAGCTGTTTTTT. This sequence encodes CSVDLSGGLDTGELFF.

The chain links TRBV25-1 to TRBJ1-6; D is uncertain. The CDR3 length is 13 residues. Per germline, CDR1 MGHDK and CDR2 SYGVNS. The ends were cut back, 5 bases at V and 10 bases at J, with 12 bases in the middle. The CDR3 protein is CASSREAKSPLHF. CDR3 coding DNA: TGTGCCAGCAGTAGGGAGGCCAAATCACCCCTCCACTTT.

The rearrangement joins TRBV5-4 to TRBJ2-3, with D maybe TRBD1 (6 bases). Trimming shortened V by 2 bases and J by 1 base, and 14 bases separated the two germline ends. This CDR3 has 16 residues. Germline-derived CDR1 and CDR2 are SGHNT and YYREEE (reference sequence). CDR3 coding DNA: TGTGCCAGCAGCTTCCCCGCGAACAGGGGCACAGATACGCAGTATTTT. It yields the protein CASSFPANRGTDTQYF.

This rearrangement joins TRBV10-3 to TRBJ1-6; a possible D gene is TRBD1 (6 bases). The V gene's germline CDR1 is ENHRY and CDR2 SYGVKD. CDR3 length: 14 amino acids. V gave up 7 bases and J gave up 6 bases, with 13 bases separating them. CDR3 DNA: TGTGCCATCACCCGGGACACCTCTAATTCACCCCTCCACTTT. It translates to CAITRDTSNSPLHF.

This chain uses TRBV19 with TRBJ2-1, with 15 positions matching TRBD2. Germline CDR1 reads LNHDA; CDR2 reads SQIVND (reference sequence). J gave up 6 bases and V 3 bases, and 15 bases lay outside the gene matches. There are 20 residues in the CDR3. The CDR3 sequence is CASSIQPGLAGGILGNEQFF. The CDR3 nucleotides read TGTGCCAGTAGTATCCAACCGGGACTAGCGGGGGGAATATTGGGCAATGAGCAGTTCTTC.

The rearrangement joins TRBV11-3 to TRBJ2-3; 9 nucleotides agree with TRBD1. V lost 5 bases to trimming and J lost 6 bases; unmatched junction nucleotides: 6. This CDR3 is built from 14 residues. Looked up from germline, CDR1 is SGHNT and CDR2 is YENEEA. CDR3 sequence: CASSPTGGGDTQYF. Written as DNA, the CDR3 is TGTGCCAGCAGCCCCACAGGGGGCGGTGATACGCAGTATTTT.

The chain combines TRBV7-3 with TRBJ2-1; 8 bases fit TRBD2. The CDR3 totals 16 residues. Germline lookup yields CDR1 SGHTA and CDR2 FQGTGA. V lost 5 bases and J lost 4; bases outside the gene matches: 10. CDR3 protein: CASSHAPGGGYNEQFF. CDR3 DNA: TGTGCCAGCAGCCACGCCCCCGGGGGGGGATACAATGAGCAGTTCTTC.

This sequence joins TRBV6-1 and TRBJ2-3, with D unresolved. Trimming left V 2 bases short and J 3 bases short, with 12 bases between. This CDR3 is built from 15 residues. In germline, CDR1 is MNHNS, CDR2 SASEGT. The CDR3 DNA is TGTGCCAGCAGTGAATCGAGGCCTTATACAGATACGCAGTATTTT. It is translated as CASSESRPYTDTQYF.

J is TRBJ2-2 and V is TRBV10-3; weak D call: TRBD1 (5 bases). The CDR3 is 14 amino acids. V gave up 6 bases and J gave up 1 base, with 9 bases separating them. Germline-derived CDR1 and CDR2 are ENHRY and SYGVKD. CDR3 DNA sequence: TGTGCCATCAGGACAGAGTTGAACACCGGGGAGCTGTTTTTT. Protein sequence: CAIRTELNTGELFF.

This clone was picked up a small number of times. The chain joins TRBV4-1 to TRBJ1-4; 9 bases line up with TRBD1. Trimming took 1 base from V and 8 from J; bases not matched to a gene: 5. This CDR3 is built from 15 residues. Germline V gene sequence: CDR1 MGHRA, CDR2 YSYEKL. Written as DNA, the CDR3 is TGCGCCAGCAGCCAAGCCGGGACAGGGAGAGAAAAACTGTTTTTT. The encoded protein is CASSQAGTGREKLFF.

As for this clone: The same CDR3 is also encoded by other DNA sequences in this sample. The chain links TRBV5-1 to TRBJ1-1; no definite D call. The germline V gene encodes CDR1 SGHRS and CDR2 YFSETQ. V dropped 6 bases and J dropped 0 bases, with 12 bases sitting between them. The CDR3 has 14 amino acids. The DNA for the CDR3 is TGCGCCAGCACGTATGGGGAGATGAACACTGAAGCTTTCTTT. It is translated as CASTYGEMNTEAFF.

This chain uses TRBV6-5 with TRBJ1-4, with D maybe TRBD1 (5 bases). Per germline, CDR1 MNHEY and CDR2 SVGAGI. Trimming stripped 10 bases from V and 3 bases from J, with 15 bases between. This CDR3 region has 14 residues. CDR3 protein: CATRTRVANEKLFF. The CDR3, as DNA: TGTGCCACTAGAACCAGGGTTGCTAATGAAAAACTGTTTTTT.

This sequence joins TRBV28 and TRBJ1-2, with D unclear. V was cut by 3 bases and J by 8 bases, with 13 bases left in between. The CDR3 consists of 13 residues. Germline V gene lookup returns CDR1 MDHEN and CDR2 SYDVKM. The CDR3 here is CASSFQNQRGYTF. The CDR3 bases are TGTGCCAGCAGTTTTCAGAACCAGAGGGGCTACACCTTC.

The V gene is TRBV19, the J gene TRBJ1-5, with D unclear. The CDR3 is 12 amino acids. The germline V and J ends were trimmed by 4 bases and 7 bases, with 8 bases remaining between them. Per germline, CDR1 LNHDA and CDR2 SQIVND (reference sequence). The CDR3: CASSTEWQPQHF. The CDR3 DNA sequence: TGTGCCAGTAGTACCGAGTGGCAGCCCCAGCATTTT.

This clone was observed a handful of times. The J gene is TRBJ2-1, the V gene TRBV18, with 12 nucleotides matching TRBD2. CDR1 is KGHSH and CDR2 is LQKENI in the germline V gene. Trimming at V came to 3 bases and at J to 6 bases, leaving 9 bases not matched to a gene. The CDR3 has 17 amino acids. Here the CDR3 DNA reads TGTGCCAGCTCACCGCTAGCGGGGGGGCCTTCACCCAATGAGCAGTTCTTC. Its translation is CASSPLAGGPSPNEQFF.

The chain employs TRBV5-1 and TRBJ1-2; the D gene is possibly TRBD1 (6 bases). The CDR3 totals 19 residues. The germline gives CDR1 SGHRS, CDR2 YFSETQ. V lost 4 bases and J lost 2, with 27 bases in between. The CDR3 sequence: CASSLVGNIIRDTNYGYTF. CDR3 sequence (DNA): TGCGCCAGCAGCCTGGTCGGAAACATCATACGGGACACCAACTATGGCTACACCTTC.

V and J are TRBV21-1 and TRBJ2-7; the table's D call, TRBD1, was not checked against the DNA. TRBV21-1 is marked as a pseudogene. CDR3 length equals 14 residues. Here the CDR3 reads CASSKVPTYLEQYF. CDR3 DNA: TGTGCCAGCAGCAAAGTTCCGACATACCTCGAGCAGTACTTC.

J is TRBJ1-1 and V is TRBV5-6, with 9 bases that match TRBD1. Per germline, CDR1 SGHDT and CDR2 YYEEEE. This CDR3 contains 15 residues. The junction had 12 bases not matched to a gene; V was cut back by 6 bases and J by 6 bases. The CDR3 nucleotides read TGTGCCAGCATCGTAACAGGGGGCGCGGAATCTGAAGCTTTCTTT. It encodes CASIVTGGAESEAFF. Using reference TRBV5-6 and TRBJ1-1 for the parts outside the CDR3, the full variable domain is DAGVTQSPTHLIKTRGQQVTLRCSPKSGHDTVSWYQQALGQGPQFIFQYYEEEERQRGNFPDRFSGHQFPNYSSELNVNALLLGDSALYLCASIVTGGAESEAFFGQGTRLTVV.